This record covers a single T cell receptor (beta chain). What it recognizes is unknown. These data belong to a study of cytomegalovirus exposure and HLA in healthy donors. Overall study results and limits: It was likely that a cluster of highly shared sequence variants was a sequencing artifact.

The CDR3 covers 12 residues. V was shortened by 7 bases and J by 1 base, with 8 bases between the two germline ends. Germline CDR1 reads SNHLY; CDR2 reads FYNNEI. The PCR employed 60 Vbeta primers together with 13 Jbeta primers. Using immunoSEQ multiplex PCR, the repertoire was profiled, and TCRdb retains in-frame clones only, with some absent. The sample lists approximately 250,000 clones, around 83% occurring once. The source of this sequence is a girl aged 2-15 years in good health and CMV-seronegative. Sequencing was carried out using PBMCs. V usage is TRBV2 and J usage is TRBJ2-7; D uncertain. The CDR3 here is CASIQISYEQYF. CDR3 DNA: TGTGCCAGCATCCAGATATCCTACGAGCAGTACTTC.